This entry lists 27 T cell receptor beta chains sequenced from one sample in a study of neurological immune-mediated disorders. TCRdb analysed the 5' RACE reads with MiXCR anew, one entry per CDR3 protein. Among about 77,000 distinct CDR3 sequences listed, about 9.7% were seen once. The sequenced sample consisted of PBMCs. The receptors were sampled from a man aged 50 or older in good health.

This clonotype occurred many times. The chain uses TRBV20-1 and TRBJ1-1, with 10 nucleotides matching TRBD1. CDR1 and CDR2 (germline): DFQATT, SNEGSKA (reference sequence). The CDR3 covers 15 residues. V lost 3 bases to trimming and J lost 0 bases; unmatched junction nucleotides: 4. DNA of the CDR3: TGCAGTGCTAGCGACAGGGGGCGAATGAACACTGAAGCTTTCTTT. Translating gives CSASDRGRMNTEAFF.

Comments on this clonotype: Its ends do not fully match the called genes, so a read error is possible. The chain links TRBV6-6 to TRBJ1-5; possibly TRBD1 for D (5 bases). Germline-derived CDR1 and CDR2 are MNHNY and SVGAGI (reference sequence). This CDR3 spans 14 amino acids. The DNA for the CDR3 is TGTGCCAGCAAGGCGGACAATAGCAACCAGCACCAGCATTTT. Protein sequence: CASKADNSNQHQHF.

V usage is TRBV11-1 and J usage is TRBJ2-7; the D call may be TRBD1 or TRBD2 (5 bases each). Between the trimmed V and J ends, which lost 5 bases and 0 bases, there was a span of 11 bases. The CDR3 totals 14 residues. Germline loops: CDR1 SGHAT, CDR2 FQDESV (reference sequence). As DNA, the CDR3 is TGTGCCAGCAGCGGGACGGGGCACTCCTACGAGCAGTACTTC. This codes for CASSGTGHSYEQYF.

This clonotype was seen many times. The chain uses TRBV19 and TRBJ2-7, with 8 bases matching TRBD2. The trim removed 6 bases at V and 2 bases at J, leaving 12 bases unmatched. The CDR3 extends over 16 amino acids. Germline V gene lookup returns CDR1 LNHDA and CDR2 SQIVND (reference sequence). CDR3 in DNA: TGTGCCAGTAGCTTTGCCAGCGGGGGTCGGACCTACGAGCAGTACTTC. It codes for CASSFASGGRTYEQYF. Supplemented by reference TRBV19 and TRBJ2-7, the full variable domain reads DGGITQSPKYLFRKEGQNVTLSCEQNLNHDAMYWYRQDPGQGLRLIYYSQIVNDFQKGDIAEGYSVSREKKESFPLTVTSAQKNPTAFYLCASSFASGGRTYEQYFGPGTRLTVT.

This clonotype was counted a few times. The J gene is TRBJ2-7, the V gene TRBV6-6; D could derive from TRBD1 or TRBD2 (5 bases each). V lost 0 bases to trimming and J lost 2 bases, with 11 bases between them. The CDR3 covers 15 residues. Germline V gene data show CDR1 as MNHNY and CDR2 as SVGAGI (reference sequence). Written as DNA, the CDR3 is TGTGCCAGCAGTTACTCGACGGGACCCGCCTACGAGCAGTACTTC. Translated, it gives CASSYSTGPAYEQYF.

This clonotype was detected many times. The V call is TRBV20-1, the J call TRBJ2-7; D gene ambiguous. The CDR3 extends over 16 amino acids. Germline V gene sequence: CDR1 DFQATT, CDR2 SNEGSKA (reference sequence). The germline V and J ends were trimmed by 5 bases and 0 bases, with 20 bases remaining between them. CDR3: CSAVNARQGSSYEQYF. In DNA form, the CDR3 reads TGCAGTGCTGTGAACGCTAGGCAAGGAAGCTCCTACGAGCAGTACTTC.

This clonotype appeared many times. The CDR3 DNA is TGTGCCAGCAGGCCGGGACTAGCGGGCTCCCGCGAGCAGTACTTC. Its protein product is CASRPGLAGSREQYF. V and J are TRBV6-5 and TRBJ2-7; 12 bases agree with TRBD2. The J segment lost 6 bases and the V segment lost 6 bases, leaving 9 bases of the junction unmatched. The CDR3 has 15 amino acids. Germline CDR1 MNHEY, CDR2 SVGAGI.

This clonotype was detected ten times or more. This chain joins TRBV12-3 or TRBV12-4 and TRBJ2-2, with D perhaps given as TRBD1 or TRBD2 (5 bases each). The CDR3 is made up of 16 amino acids. V was clipped by 6 bases and J by 4 bases, with 18 bases between them. Here the CDR3 reads CASSNTGTVGTGELFF. The CDR3 coding sequence is TGTGCCAGCAGCAACACTGGGACCGTAGGCACCGGGGAGCTGTTTTTT.

There are many counts of this clonotype. This chain connects TRBV3-1 to TRBJ1-1; the D gene is possibly TRBD1 (5 bases). This CDR3 comprises 12 residues. Germline-derived CDR1 and CDR2 are LGHDT and YNNKEL (reference sequence). V dropped 3 bases and J dropped 5 bases, with 7 bases sitting between them. CDR3 amino acids: CASSQGGTEAFF. The CDR3 region has the DNA TGTGCCAGCAGCCAGGGGGGAACTGAAGCTTTCTTT.

Here the CDR3 reads CASRQTYGYTF. The CDR3 DNA reads as TGTGCCAGCAGGCAGACCTATGGCTACACCTTC. The chain combines TRBV6-2 or TRBV6-3 with TRBJ1-2; D gene uncertain. V was pared by 6 bases and J by 4 bases, with 6 bases between. Germline V gives CDR1 MNHEY, CDR2 SVGEGT. The CDR3 is made up of 11 amino acids.

This clonotype showed up many times. The V gene is TRBV20-1, the J gene TRBJ2-7; 8 bases map to TRBD2. This CDR3 comprises 16 residues. Germline values: CDR1 DFQATT, CDR2 SNEGSKA (reference sequence). The ends lost 1 base at V and 2 bases at J; junction bases unmatched: 10. As DNA, the CDR3 is TGCAGTGCTAGAGTAGGGGGAGGACTAGCCCCCTACGAGCAGTACTTC. Protein sequence: CSARVGGGLAPYEQYF.

This clonotype was picked up many times. V gene TRBV6-2 or TRBV6-3 combines with J gene TRBJ2-3; 12 nucleotides line up with TRBD2. The V gene's germline CDR1 is MNHEY and CDR2 SVGEGT. CDR3 size: 16 residues. J was trimmed by 4 bases and V by 4 bases; bases with no gene match: 6. The CDR3: CASSSRTSGMPDTQYF. DNA of the CDR3: TGTGCCAGCAGTTCCCGGACTAGCGGGATGCCAGATACGCAGTATTTT.

Many counts were recorded for this clonotype. V usage is TRBV5-6 and J usage is TRBJ2-2; tentatively, D is TRBD1 (5 bases). V was clipped by 2 bases and J by 6 bases, with 14 bases between them. The CDR3 runs 15 residues. The V gene's germline CDR1 is SGHDT and CDR2 YYEEEE. Here the CDR3 DNA reads TGTGCCAGCAGCTTTATCGACAGTCGGGCCGGGGAGCTGTTTTTT. Protein: CASSFIDSRAGELFF.

This clonotype was observed at least ten times. The chain carries TRBV5-1 and TRBJ1-1; D is undetermined. Germline assignment: CDR1 SGHRS and CDR2 YFSETQ. CDR3 length: 17 residues. V lost 4 bases, J lost 1 base, and 20 bases lay in between. CDR3 residues: CASSPEGLGGKNTEAFF. The CDR3 DNA reads TGCGCCAGCAGCCCGGAGGGTCTGGGCGGAAAGAACACTGAAGCTTTCTTT.

This clonotype was recorded at least ten times. This chain links TRBV7-2 with TRBJ2-3; D ambiguous. Germline CDR1 reads SGHTA; CDR2 reads FQGNSA. V lost 5 bases, J lost 1 base, and 10 bases lay in between. This CDR3 comprises 14 residues. CDR3: CASSPPPGTDTQYF. DNA for the CDR3: TGTGCCAGCAGCCCCCCCCCGGGCACAGATACGCAGTATTTT.

The sample holds a few counts of this clonotype. This chain joins TRBV20-1 and TRBJ2-1; D is possibly TRBD1 (5 bases). CDR3 length: 13 amino acids. CDR1 and CDR2 (germline): DFQATT, SNEGSKA (reference sequence). V was shortened by 5 bases and J by 10 bases, with 18 bases between the two germline ends. CDR3 amino acids: CSASVDRPGEQFF. For the CDR3, the DNA is TGCAGTGCTTCTGTGGACCGACCAGGGGAGCAGTTCTTC.

Many counts were recorded for this clonotype. The V and J genes are TRBV6-6 and TRBJ2-7; TRBD2 matches at 9 bases. Per the germline V gene, CDR1 is MNHNY and CDR2 is SVGAGI (reference sequence). This CDR3 has 14 amino acids. V was pared by 7 bases and J by 2 bases, with 6 bases of the junction left unmatched. The CDR3 DNA is TGTGCCAGCACTATCATAGCGGGGGCCTACGAGCAGTACTTC. Translating it yields CASTIIAGAYEQYF.

This clonotype was seen at least ten times. The rearrangement joins TRBV6-2 or TRBV6-3 to TRBJ1-1, with D uncertain. V was clipped by 0 bases and J by 4 bases, with 12 bases between them. CDR3 size: 15 residues. The germline V gene encodes CDR1 MNHEY and CDR2 SVGEGT. CDR3 DNA sequence: TGTGCCAGCAGTTACTCTATGGAGGTGCGCACTGAAGCTTTCTTT. This codes for CASSYSMEVRTEAFF.

This clonotype was detected many times. V gene TRBV25-1 combines with J gene TRBJ2-5; D could derive from TRBD1 or TRBD2 (5 bases each). Germline V gives CDR1 MGHDK, CDR2 SYGVNS. Trimming left V 1 base short and J 5 bases short, with 20 bases between. The CDR3 runs to 17 residues. Written as DNA, the CDR3 is TGTGCCAGCAGTGAATTCGGGGCAGGGACGTTGAAGGAGACCCAGTACTTC. Translation: CASSEFGAGTLKETQYF.

The chain joins TRBV7-6 to TRBJ1-5, with D possibly matching TRBD1 (6 bases). The V gene lost 4 bases and the J gene lost 5 bases, with 12 bases spanning the gap. Germline loops: CDR1 SGHVS, CDR2 FNYEAQ. The CDR3 spans 14 residues. The CDR3 coding sequence is TGTGCCAGCAGCTATCAGGACAGCCATCAGCCCCAGCATTTT. It codes for CASSYQDSHQPQHF.

This clonotype was seen repeatedly, ten times or more. The rearrangement links TRBV6-5 to TRBJ2-3; unclear D gene. Trimming removed 0 bases from V and 6 bases from J, with 10 bases in between. Germline V gene data show CDR1 as MNHEY and CDR2 as SVGAGI. The CDR3 has 14 residues. The CDR3 loop reads CASSYSTVRDTQYF. The CDR3 DNA reads TGTGCCAGCAGTTACTCGACGGTGCGCGATACGCAGTATTTT.

This clonotype was observed at least ten times. The chain couples TRBV5-1 to TRBJ1-3; weak D call: TRBD1 (5 bases). Per the germline V gene, CDR1 is SGHRS and CDR2 is YFSETQ. V shed 0 bases and J shed 4 bases, with 11 bases lying between them. The CDR3 is 15 residues long. The CDR3 reads CASSLESGFGNTIYF. CDR3 coding DNA: TGCGCCAGCAGCTTGGAGTCAGGGTTCGGAAACACCATATATTTT.

The sample holds many counts of this clonotype. The V call is TRBV20-1, the J call TRBJ2-1; 7 nucleotides line up with TRBD2. The CDR3 covers 17 residues. The germline V gene has CDR1 DFQATT and CDR2 SNEGSKA (reference sequence). After removal of 0 bases from V and 6 bases from J, the junction contained 14 bases not matched to a gene. The CDR3 is CSARDRSGGSLGNEQFF. As DNA, the CDR3 is TGCAGTGCTAGAGATCGGTCGGGCGGGAGTTTGGGCAATGAGCAGTTCTTC.

This clonotype was found many times. The chain recombines TRBV10-3 with TRBJ2-3; no firm D call. Trimming stripped 2 bases from V and 2 bases from J, with 5 bases between. CDR1 ENHRY and CDR2 SYGVKD come from the germline V gene. The CDR3 covers 13 residues. The CDR3: CAISERPTDTQYF. The CDR3 nucleotides are TGTGCCATCAGTGAGAGGCCCACAGATACGCAGTATTTT.

Ten or more counts support this clonotype. J is TRBJ2-5 and V is TRBV29-1; 8 positions agree with TRBD2. With V trimmed by 4 bases and J by 5 bases, 9 bases remained unmatched. The CDR3 extends over 14 amino acids. Germline values: CDR1 SQVTM, CDR2 ANQGSEA. The DNA of the CDR3 is TGCAGCGTTGTTCTCCGGGAGGGCCTGGAGACCCAGTACTTC. It encodes CSVVLREGLETQYF.

The J gene is TRBJ1-2, the V gene TRBV7-9; 7 bases are a match to TRBD1. V lost 5 bases to trimming and J lost 1 base; unmatched junction nucleotides: 7. CDR1 is SEHNR, CDR2 FQNEAQ, per germline (reference sequence). The CDR3 consists of 15 residues. The CDR3 DNA sequence: TGTGCCAGCAGCCCCGACAGGGCCCTTAACTATGGCTACACCTTC. This translates into CASSPDRALNYGYTF.

This clonotype was observed at least ten times. The chain combines TRBV4-3 with TRBJ2-3, with D possibly TRBD2 on 6 matching bases. Germline V gene lookup returns CDR1 LGHNA and CDR2 YSLEER. Trimming removed 0 bases from V and 1 base from J, with 11 bases in between. This CDR3 comprises 16 residues. The CDR3: CASSQEGGECTDTQYF. The DNA of the CDR3 is TGCGCCAGCAGCCAAGAGGGCGGGGAATGCACAGATACGCAGTATTTT.